Here is one TCR beta chain with its context. Its antigen is as yet unknown. Only in-frame clones appear in the TCRdb table, and some are missing; sequencing was by immunoSEQ multiplex PCR. The data hold over 30,000 clones, with nearly 85% observed a single time. These data belong to a study of PD-L1 blockade in urothelial cancer. Study information: Patients initiated atezolizumab in the mid-2010s at 1,200 mg intravenously every 3 weeks. General observations from the study: Below-median pretreatment blood TCR clonality was associated with improved progression-free and overall survival. When measured at 3 weeks, tumor-associated blood clones expanded more in durable-benefit patients.

Time point: pretreatment peripheral blood. V gave up 4 bases and J gave up 2 bases; unmatched junction bases: 5. This CDR3 is 15 amino acids long. Germline CDR1 is LGHNA and CDR2 is YNFKEQ. The chain joins TRBV4-2 to TRBJ2-7; 10 nucleotides match TRBD2. The origin of this receptor is a man aged 55 to 70 with urothelial cancer. The sample in question was PBMCs, obtained around atezolizumab (anti-PD-L1) treatment. The CDR3 reads CASSPSGSRTYEQYF. CDR3 DNA: TGTGCCAGCAGCCCTAGCGGGAGTAGAACCTACGAGCAGTACTTC.